The 14 T cell receptor beta chains presented below share a single source sample, sequenced in a study of blood T cell repertoires in COVID-19. TCRdb keeps only in-frame clones here, not all; method: immunoSEQ multiplex PCR. The sample lists about 400,000 clones, over 75% occurring once. Sequences were obtained from PBMCs or T cells enriched from blood (not recorded which). These receptors were taken from a woman aged 40 to 50 with acute COVID-19.

J is TRBJ2-2 and V is TRBV5-1; 10 positions agree with TRBD2. With 6 bases clipped from V and 4 bases from J, the junction kept 3 bases outside the gene matches. Germline V CDR1 and CDR2: SGHRS, YFSETQ. The CDR3 contains 14 residues. Here the CDR3 DNA reads TGCGCCAGCACTAGCGGGGGCCTCACCGGGGAGCTGTTTTTT. This sequence encodes CASTSGGLTGELFF.

V gene TRBV3-1 (or the pseudogene TRBV3-2) combines with J gene TRBJ2-7, with 8 bases that match TRBD1. The CDR3 runs 16 residues. The V gene's germline CDR1 is LGHDT and CDR2 YNNKEL (reference sequence). V was pared by 2 bases and J by 3 bases, with 9 bases of the junction left unmatched. CDR3 nucleotides: TGTGCCAGCAGCCAACCTGACAGGGGATCGGGCTACGAGCAGTACTTC. It specifies CASSQPDRGSGYEQYF.

This chain joins TRBV12-3 or TRBV12-4 and TRBJ1-4; tentative D call: TRBD1 (5 bases). V lost 5 bases and J lost 7, with 8 bases in between. This CDR3 contains 12 residues. The CDR3 region is CASSRRGEKLFF. The CDR3 region has the DNA TGTGCCAGCAGTCGGAGGGGTGAAAAACTGTTTTTT.

CDR3 sequence reads: CASSPVRFASTDTQYF. The CDR3 DNA sequence: TGTGCCAGCAGCCCGGTACGGTTCGCTAGCACAGATACGCAGTATTTT. The chain joins TRBV14 to TRBJ2-3; D unresolved. The CDR3 is 16 residues long. With 4 bases removed from V and 0 bases from J, the gap between germline ends came to 14 bases. From germline, CDR1 is SGHDN and CDR2 FVKESK.

In this sample, this clone turned up many times. J is TRBJ1-3 and V is TRBV5-4; D is perhaps TRBD1 (5 bases). From germline, CDR1 is SGHNT and CDR2 YYREEE (reference sequence). Trimming removed 0 bases from V and 4 bases from J, with 8 bases in between. The CDR3 length is 14 residues. CDR3 DNA: TGTGCCAGCAGCTTGGACAGGTTCGGAAACACCATATATTTT. It encodes CASSLDRFGNTIYF. Combining the CDR3 with reference TRBV5-4 and TRBJ1-3 gives the whole variable domain ETGVTQSPTHLIKTRGQQVTLRCSSQSGHNTVSWYQQALGQGPQFIFQYYREEENGRGNFPPRFSGLQFPNYSSELNVNALELDDSALYLCASSLDRFGNTIYFGEGSWLTVV.

The chain combines TRBV5-6 with TRBJ1-1; 12 nucleotides match TRBD1. This CDR3 has 16 residues. Per germline, CDR1 SGHDT and CDR2 YYEEEE. Trimming cost V 4 bases and J 4 bases; bases outside gene matches: 8. CDR3 nucleotide sequence: TGTGCCAGCAGCCTCCGGGACAGGGGGCGTTTCACTGAAGCTTTCTTT. Translation: CASSLRDRGRFTEAFF. Combining the CDR3 with reference TRBV5-6 and TRBJ1-1 gives the whole variable domain DAGVTQSPTHLIKTRGQQVTLRCSPKSGHDTVSWYQQALGQGPQFIFQYYEEEERQRGNFPDRFSGHQFPNYSSELNVNALLLGDSALYLCASSLRDRGRFTEAFFGQGTRLTVV.

The chain couples TRBV10-1 to TRBJ2-6, with D possibly TRBD1 on 6 matching bases. V was trimmed by 10 bases and J by 4 bases, leaving 20 bases between them. CDR1 and CDR2 from the germline V gene are WNHNN and SYGVQD (reference sequence). This CDR3 contains 16 residues. CDR3 in amino acids: CATTRKQGTGANVLTF. The CDR3 bases are TGCGCCACAACACGGAAACAGGGAACCGGGGCCAACGTCCTGACTTTC.

In this sample, this clone turned up once. The rearrangement links TRBV30 to TRBJ2-5, with D maybe TRBD2 (5 bases). CDR3 length: 11 residues. V was trimmed by 5 bases and J by 6 bases, leaving 10 bases between them. Germline V gene lookup returns CDR1 GTSNPN and CDR2 SVGIG (reference sequence). Here the CDR3 DNA reads TGTGCCTGGGGACTCGAGAAGACCCAGTACTTC. It specifies CAWGLEKTQYF.

The chain has TRBV11-2 and TRBJ1-5, with 9 bases fitting TRBD1. Germline V gives CDR1 SGHAT, CDR2 FQNNGV. V lost 8 bases and J lost 5; bases outside the gene matches: 4. There are 13 residues in the CDR3. The CDR3 is CASAGDRDQPQHF. The CDR3 DNA is TGTGCCAGCGCCGGGGACAGGGATCAGCCCCAGCATTTT.

The V and J genes are TRBV5-5 and TRBJ1-1, with TRBD1 matching 11 bases. The J segment lost 1 base and the V segment lost 4 bases, leaving 3 bases of the junction unmatched. Germline assignment: CDR1 SGHKS and CDR2 YYEKEE (reference sequence). The CDR3 is 15 residues long. In nucleotides, the CDR3 is TGTGCCAGCAGCACGGACAGGGGGCGGAACACTGAAGCTTTCTTT. Encoded protein: CASSTDRGRNTEAFF.

J is TRBJ1-2 and V is TRBV6-5; D perhaps matches TRBD1 (5 bases). The CDR3 totals 13 residues. CDR1 and CDR2 (germline): MNHEY, SVGAGI. V lost 9 bases to trimming and J lost 4 bases, with 15 bases between them. CDR3 bases: TGTGCCAGTAGGGGCACCATTGGCTATGGCTACACCTTC. It specifies CASRGTIGYGYTF.

This clone was observed a single time. The V and J genes are TRBV7-2 and TRBJ2-7, with 12 bases identical to TRBD2. The CDR3 runs to 15 residues. From germline, CDR1 is SGHTA and CDR2 FQGNSA. The V segment lost 5 bases and the J segment 2 bases; nucleotides outside the gene matches: 4. CDR3 bases: TGTGCCAGCAGCGCCGCTAGCGGGGGGGCCTACGAGCAGTACTTC. Translating it yields CASSAASGGAYEQYF.

The CDR3 DNA sequence: TGTGCCACCAGTGAACAGGGGATTCAGCCCCAGCATTTT. It translates to CATSEQGIQPQHF. J is TRBJ1-5 and V is TRBV24-1; 7 bases are a match to TRBD1. The CDR3 runs to 13 residues. Trimming at V came to 4 bases and at J to 6 bases, leaving 2 bases not matched to a gene. Germline CDR1 KGHDR, CDR2 SFDVKD.

The rearrangement uses TRBV4-1 and TRBJ2-7; 8 nucleotides align to TRBD1. This CDR3 is 17 amino acids long. J was trimmed by 4 bases and V by 2 bases; bases with no gene match: 13. Germline V gene data show CDR1 as MGHRA and CDR2 as YSYEKL. The CDR3 DNA reads TGCGCCAGCAGCCAAATTATCACCGGGACAGGTTTATACGAGCAGTACTTC. Residues: CASSQIITGTGLYEQYF.